The 19 T cell receptor beta chains reported below all come from one sample, sequenced in a study of regulatory T cells in long-lasting Graves disease (dated by TCRdb to 2020 to 2023). The sample's time point, from its label and the paper: persistent/refractory GD, antithyroid drugs over 5 years with positive TRAb. For both TCR sequencing and RNA sequencing, RNA was extracted from PBMCs in TRIzol. Libraries came from multiplex PCR. The reads were generated on an Illumina HiSeq 4000. CDR3 regions were amplified by Arm-PCR with iRepertoire HTBI primers to construct TCR beta libraries. The public reads were reanalyzed by TCRdb: fastp trimming at Q25, MiXCR alignment, in-frame beta chains only. Each CDR3 protein appears once, grouped with its most common genes and DNA. For this sample there are around 460,000 distinct CDR3 sequences; about a fifth appear just once. Less than 9% of the sample is held by the ten biggest clonotypes.

Sequences were derived from peripheral blood mononuclear cells (PBMCs), sampled when the disease was refractory, from a patient treated with antithyroid drugs. The source of these receptors is a female donor with Graves disease.

The rearrangement joins TRBV6-5 to TRBJ2-7; 9 bases are a match to TRBD1. The germline gives CDR1 MNHEY, CDR2 SVGAGI. The trim removed 4 bases at V and 5 bases at J, leaving 6 bases unmatched. This CDR3 region has 14 residues. This CDR3 reads CASSSRQGGNEQYF. CDR3 DNA sequence: TGTGCCAGCAGTTCCCGACAGGGGGGCAACGAGCAGTACTTC.

The chain recombines TRBV20-1 with TRBJ2-7; 8 bases are shared with TRBD2. Germline lookup yields CDR1 DFQATT and CDR2 SNEGSKA (reference sequence). J lost 5 bases, V lost 6 bases, and 6 bases had no gene match. The CDR3 sequence is 12 residues long. The DNA of the CDR3 is TGCAGTGCCAAGGAACTAGCGGACGAGCAGTACTTC. Translated, it gives CSAKELADEQYF.

This clonotype has a handful of counts. The chain couples TRBV12-3 or TRBV12-4 to TRBJ2-5, with TRBD2 matching 9 bases. There are 15 residues in the CDR3. Trimming cost V 3 bases and J 8 bases; bases outside gene matches: 10. Written as DNA, the CDR3 is TGTGCCAGCAGTTTGTATATAGCGGGGGCTTTTACCCAGTACTTC. Translating gives CASSLYIAGAFTQYF.

In its sample, this clonotype was seen a few times. The chain links TRBV19 to TRBJ1-1; 8 bases are shared with TRBD1. The CDR3 totals 16 residues. The junction had 10 bases not matched to a gene; V was cut back by 2 bases and J by 5 bases. Germline V gene data show CDR1 as LNHDA and CDR2 as SQIVND (reference sequence). The CDR3 here is CASSILLGQGGTEAFF. For the CDR3, the DNA is TGTGCCAGTAGTATACTCCTTGGACAGGGCGGGACTGAAGCTTTCTTT.

V usage is TRBV7-2 and J usage is TRBJ1-3; TRBD1 agrees at 7 bases. J gave up 3 bases and V 0 bases, and 2 bases lay outside the gene matches. CDR1 and CDR2 (germline): SGHTA, FQGNSA. The CDR3 consists of 15 residues. CDR3: CASSLAGTVGNTIYF. CDR3 coding DNA: TGTGCCAGCAGCTTAGCGGGGACAGTTGGAAACACCATATATTTT. Using reference TRBV7-2 and TRBJ1-3 for the parts outside the CDR3, the full variable domain is GAGVSQSPSNKVTEKGKDVELRCDPISGHTALYWYRQSLGQGLEFLIYFQGNSAPDKSGLPSDRFSAERTGGSVSTLTIQRTQQEDSAVYLCASSLAGTVGNTIYFGEGSWLTVV.

This clonotype was counted ten times or more. The V call is TRBV20-1, the J call TRBJ1-2; weak D call: TRBD1 (6 bases). The ends were cut back, 3 bases at V and 5 bases at J, with 16 bases in the middle. The CDR3 is made up of 14 amino acids. Germline V gene sequence: CDR1 DFQATT, CDR2 SNEGSKA (reference sequence). The chain's CDR3 is CSARPSTGSYGYTF. The CDR3 DNA reads TGCAGTGCTAGGCCCAGCACAGGGTCTTATGGCTACACCTTC.

In its sample, this clonotype was seen many times. The DNA for the CDR3 is TGTGCCAGCAAGATCGACGGGTTACTACGCGAGCAGTACTTC. Translation gives CASKIDGLLREQYF. The chain has TRBV6-1 and TRBJ2-7; D not certain. CDR3 size: 14 residues. Germline assignment: CDR1 MNHNS and CDR2 SASEGT. V lost 7 bases and J lost 6, with 19 bases in between.

This clonotype was observed a handful of times. The genes are TRBV5-1 and TRBJ2-7; TRBD2 aligns across 11 bases. Losses at the gene ends were 4 bases for V and 5 bases for J; bases not matched to a gene: 14. CDR1 and CDR2 (germline): SGHRS, YFSETQ. The CDR3 is 17 residues long. The CDR3 DNA reads TGCGCCAGCAGCCCGGTCGTTACTAGCGGGAGTTCCAACGAGCAGTACTTC. Protein product: CASSPVVTSGSSNEQYF.

The chain recombines TRBV19 with TRBJ2-5; 11 nucleotides align to TRBD2. CDR3 length equals 15 residues. CDR1 is LNHDA, CDR2 SQIVND, per germline (reference sequence). V shed 4 bases and J 2 bases; nucleotides not matched to a gene: 3. CDR3 bases: TGTGCCAGTAGTAAGGGACTAGCGGAACAAGAGACCCAGTACTTC. It specifies CASSKGLAEQETQYF.

This clonotype occurred many times. The CDR3 here is CASSSGQGSTGELFF. CDR3 DNA sequence: TGTGCCAGCAGTTCAGGACAGGGCAGCACCGGGGAGCTGTTTTTT. The chain has TRBV28 and TRBJ2-2; 8 bases are shared with TRBD1. Germline-derived CDR1 and CDR2 are MDHEN and SYDVKM. V gave up 4 bases and J gave up 4 bases; unmatched junction bases: 5. The CDR3 contains 15 residues.

This clonotype was detected a few times. The chain carries TRBV30 and TRBJ2-7, with 7 bases aligning to TRBD2. J was trimmed by 3 bases and V by 4 bases; bases with no gene match: 6. The CDR3 covers 13 residues. CDR1 is GTSNPN, CDR2 SVGIG, per germline (reference sequence). CDR3 sequence (DNA): TGTGCCTGGAAGGAACCGGGGGGCTACGAGCAGTACTTC. Its protein is CAWKEPGGYEQYF.

J is TRBJ2-3 and V is TRBV27; no clear D gene. V was shortened by 4 bases and J by 6 bases, with 11 bases between the two germline ends. The CDR3 length is 13 residues. Germline loops: CDR1 MNHEY, CDR2 SMNVEV (reference sequence). DNA for the CDR3: TGTGCCAGCAGTTACAACATAGGTGATACGCAGTATTTT. It specifies CASSYNIGDTQYF.

With regard to this clonotype: Just one base apart from a much larger clone, this may be a read error. The chain is built from TRBV27 and TRBJ2-7; a possible D gene is TRBD2 (6 bases). Germline CDR1 reads MNHEY; CDR2 reads SMNVEV (reference sequence). CDR3 length equals 14 residues. V lost 8 bases to trimming and J lost 2 bases, with 16 bases between them. The CDR3 coding sequence is TGTGCCAGCGGTCTCCGGGACTCCGCCTACGAGCAGTACTTC. Its protein is CASGLRDSAYEQYF.

The chain carries TRBV2 and TRBJ2-2; 10 nucleotides align to TRBD2. Germline values: CDR1 SNHLY, CDR2 FYNNEI. The CDR3 runs 15 residues. V lost 6 bases, J lost 1 base, and 2 bases stayed unmatched. The CDR3 region has the DNA TGTGCCAGCAGGCGACTAGCGGGGAACACCGGGGAGCTGTTTTTT. This gives the protein CASRRLAGNTGELFF.

This clonotype was seen more than once but under ten times. This chain uses TRBV7-9 with TRBJ2-5; 14 bases are shared with TRBD2. V lost 6 bases, J lost 2 bases, and 26 bases stayed unmatched. Germline lookup yields CDR1 SEHNR and CDR2 FQNEAQ (reference sequence). This CDR3 is built from 23 residues. The CDR3, as DNA: TGTGCCAGCAGTCTGGGGAGACCTGGGACTAGCGGGAGACCCCATCCTATACAAGAGACCCAGTACTTC. Amino acids: CASSLGRPGTSGRPHPIQETQYF.

This clonotype was seen a few times. The CDR3 loop reads CASSLGTGAYYGYTF. The CDR3 nucleotides read TGTGCCAGCAGCCTCGGGACAGGGGCCTACTATGGCTACACCTTC. This sequence joins TRBV5-8 and TRBJ1-2; 10 bases are a match to TRBD1. Germline CDR1 SGHTS, CDR2 YDEGEE. The CDR3 totals 15 residues. After removal of 4 bases from V and 3 bases from J, the junction contained 6 bases not matched to a gene.

The V and J genes are TRBV13 and TRBJ1-3; 10 bases are shared with TRBD1. CDR3 length: 17 amino acids. V lost 6 bases and J lost 3; bases outside the gene matches: 11. In germline, CDR1 is PRHDT, CDR2 FYEKMQ (reference sequence). In DNA form, the CDR3 reads TGTGCCAGCAGGGGCGGTTCGGACAGGGGGTTTGGAAACACCATATATTTT. The encoded protein is CASRGGSDRGFGNTIYF.

This clonotype has only a few counts. The chain carries TRBV6-2 or TRBV6-3 and TRBJ1-5; D call uncertain. V lost 8 bases and J 3 bases, leaving 14 bases between the germline ends. Germline-derived CDR1 and CDR2 are MNHEY and SVGEGT. CDR3 length: 14 amino acids. The CDR3 DNA reads TGTGCCAGCGTAGCCCCGCGGGCCAATCAGCCCCAGCATTTT. It yields the protein CASVAPRANQPQHF.

Remarks on this clonotype: A much larger clone is a single base away; this may be a read error. V is TRBV10-2 and J is TRBJ2-7, with D possibly TRBD2 on 6 matching bases. Trimming removed 8 bases from V and 2 bases from J, with 16 bases in between. The CDR3 length is 14 residues. Germline CDR1 is WSHSY and CDR2 is SAAADI. This chain's CDR3 is CASGRKVPTYEQYF. CDR3 sequence (DNA): TGCGCCAGCGGGAGGAAGGTCCCTACCTACGAGCAGTACTTC.